The subject of this entry is one T cell receptor (beta chain). Its antigen is not known. cDNA serving as the sequencing template came from extracted, reverse transcribed RNA. Using immunoSEQ multiplex PCR, the repertoire was profiled, and TCRdb retains in-frame clones only, with some absent. Among 150,000 or so clones listed, about 88% were seen once. The data are from a study of CD8+ T cells in alopecia areata. As to treatment: oral pan-JAK inhibitor, 5-10 mg twice daily. Study-wide points: It was observed that many expanded lesional clones persisted in scalp and blood during tofacitinib.

V dropped 3 bases and J dropped 3 bases, with 12 bases sitting between them. This CDR3 comprises 13 residues. From germline, CDR1 is SQVTM and CDR2 ANQGSEA. Material: CD8+ T cells sorted from blood, obtained at week 4, from a patient treated with tofacitinib. The TCR originated in a human donor with alopecia areata. This chain joins TRBV29-1 and TRBJ2-7; tentatively, D is TRBD1 or TRBD2 (5 bases each). The CDR3 DNA reads as TGCAGCGTTGAGGGGCTAGACTACTACGAGCAGTACTTC. Translation: CSVEGLDYYEQYF.